This T cell receptor (beta chain) was captured in a study of shared clonotypes between healthy human individuals. Overall study findings and caveats: Few donors restricted represented genetic and exposure-history diversity.

In germline, CDR1 is SGHRS, CDR2 YFSETQ. Trimming took off 0 bases at V and 0 bases at J, with 7 bases between the two ends. The CDR3 runs 14 residues. Samples underwent the assay at deep level. Ten immunoSEQ deep assay plates were used to sequence unsorted PBMC DNA. Here immunoSEQ multiplex PCR was the method, and the copy in TCRdb shows in-frame clones only, minus some. This sample has under 600,000 clones, with around 79% found just once. Note on this clone: Its target is unknown.

Unsorted samples used tens of millions of PBMCs for genomic DNA. The TCR originated in a woman in her thirties or forties in good health. Some clones in this sample may be carry-over from other donors' samples. V and J are TRBV5-1 and TRBJ2-7; D might be TRBD1 or TRBD2, each matching 5 bases. The sequencing input was PBMCs. CDR3 protein: CASSLEGPSYEQYF. CDR3 DNA: TGCGCCAGCAGCTTGGAGGGACCCTCCTACGAGCAGTACTTC.